These 8 T cell receptor beta chains came from one sample sequenced in a study of T cell repertoires in cytomegalovirus infection. MiXCR, applied by TCRdb to the reads, yields one record per CDR3 protein. Altogether 200,000 to 250,000 distinct CDR3 sequences are present, 9% to 15% being singletons, with the ten largest covering approximately 1.6%. The specimen sequenced was PBMCs. The receptors stem from a human donor in good health (CMV status not recorded). Some clones in this sample may be carry-over from other donors' samples.

This clonotype was seen at least ten times. The chain joins TRBV7-2 to TRBJ2-1, with 9 bases identical to TRBD2. The length of the CDR3 is 16 residues. The V gene's germline CDR1 is SGHTA and CDR2 FQGNSA. The ends lost 1 base at V and 7 bases at J; junction bases unmatched: 8. The CDR3 region has the DNA TGTGCCAGCAGCTTAGAGGCGGGGGGGCCGGCGAATGAGCAGTTCTTC. Encoded protein: CASSLEAGGPANEQFF.

There are many counts of this clonotype. The chain joins TRBV6-6 to TRBJ1-1, with D possibly TRBD1 on 6 matching bases. V lost 4 bases and J 7 bases, leaving 16 bases between the germline ends. Germline V gene data show CDR1 as MNHNY and CDR2 as SVGAGI (reference sequence). CDR3 length: 14 amino acids. This CDR3 is CASSFRRGAGEAFF. CDR3 nucleotides: TGTGCCAGCAGTTTCCGACGGGGGGCGGGTGAAGCTTTCTTT.

The chain combines TRBV10-3 with TRBJ1-6; D possibly corresponds to TRBD1 (5 bases). V lost 4 bases to trimming and J lost 7 bases, with 17 bases between them. From germline, CDR1 is ENHRY and CDR2 SYGVKD. The length of the CDR3 is 16 residues. The CDR3 coding sequence is TGTGCCATCAGTGTGACAGAACCCCCTGGGAATTCACCCCTCCACTTT. This gives the protein CAISVTEPPGNSPLHF.

This clonotype was observed at least ten times. The chain is built from TRBV7-2 and TRBJ2-3; TRBD2 matches 13 bases. The CDR3 sequence is 17 residues long. Trimming at V came to 3 bases and at J to 2 bases, leaving 5 bases not matched to a gene. CDR1 SGHTA and CDR2 FQGNSA come from the germline V gene. In DNA, the CDR3 is TGTGCCAGCAGCTTTGGACTAGCGGGGGCCTTCACAGATACGCAGTATTTT. Translation gives CASSFGLAGAFTDTQYF.

Many counts were recorded for this clonotype. CDR3 protein: CASSLSEGHYNEQFF. The CDR3 coding sequence is TGTGCCAGCAGCCTCTCGGAGGGGCACTACAATGAGCAGTTCTTC. V gene TRBV7-2 combines with J gene TRBJ2-1, with D maybe TRBD2 (6 bases). The CDR3 totals 15 residues. V lost 5 bases to trimming and J lost 3 bases, with 14 bases between them. Germline-derived CDR1 and CDR2 are SGHTA and FQGNSA.

This chain connects TRBV28 to TRBJ2-1; D unresolved. Germline loops: CDR1 MDHEN, CDR2 SYDVKM. There are 11 residues in the CDR3. The germline V and J ends were trimmed by 6 bases and 11 bases, with 11 bases remaining between them. Here the CDR3 DNA reads TGTGCCAGCAGCTTAGGTTATAAGCAGTTCTTC. Protein product: CASSLGYKQFF. The whole variable domain, remainder taken from reference TRBV28 and TRBJ2-1, is DVKVTQSSRYLVKRTGEKVFLECVQDMDHENMFWYRQDPGLGLRLIYFSYDVKMKEKGDIPEGYSVSREKKERFSLILESASTNQTSMYLCASSLGYKQFFGPGTRLTVL.

This clonotype was detected many times. The gene calls are TRBV7-2 and TRBJ1-1; D is uncertain. The V and J ends lost 4 bases and 0 bases respectively, with 9 bases between them. The CDR3 covers 14 residues. The V gene's germline CDR1 is SGHTA and CDR2 FQGNSA. In DNA form, the CDR3 reads TGTGCCAGCAGCTGGGGTGGCATGAACACTGAAGCTTTCTTT. It yields the protein CASSWGGMNTEAFF. The variable domain in full, with the rest retrieved from reference TRBV7-2 and TRBJ1-1, is GAGVSQSPSNKVTEKGKDVELRCDPISGHTALYWYRQSLGQGLEFLIYFQGNSAPDKSGLPSDRFSAERTGGSVSTLTIQRTQQEDSAVYLCASSWGGMNTEAFFGQGTRLTVV.

This clonotype occurred many times. The CDR3 region is CASSSPRTSGGSYNEQFF. In nucleotides, the CDR3 is TGTGCCAGCAGTTCCCCGAGGACTAGCGGGGGCTCCTACAATGAGCAGTTCTTC. The chain is built from TRBV28 and TRBJ2-1, with 13 bases matching TRBD2. Germline-derived CDR1 and CDR2 are MDHEN and SYDVKM. The length of the CDR3 is 18 residues. After removal of 4 bases from V and 0 bases from J, the junction contained 6 bases not matched to a gene.